This passage covers 16 T cell receptor beta chains from one sample sequenced in a study of CD8+ T cells in alopecia areata. cDNA reverse transcribed from extracted RNA served as the sequencing template. Method: immunoSEQ multiplex PCR; TCRdb's copy keeps in-frame clones and lacks some. The sample has approximately 180,000 clones; roughly 58% are singletons. Specified treatment: oral pan-JAK inhibitor, 5-10 mg twice daily. The sequencing here drew on CD4+ T cells sorted from blood, taken at roughly week 58, from a patient treated with tofacitinib. These receptors came from a human donor with alopecia areata.

CDR3 coding DNA: TGTGCCAGCAGCTCGGCCAAAGCTCAGCCCCAGCATTTT. Its translation: CASSSAKAQPQHF. The chain employs TRBV7-9 and TRBJ1-5; no reliable D call. Germline CDR1 is SEHNR and CDR2 is FQNEAQ (reference sequence). Trimming stripped 4 bases from V and 6 bases from J, with 10 bases between. This CDR3 has 13 amino acids.

The chain carries TRBV15 and TRBJ1-1; maybe TRBD1 (5 bases). The CDR3 is 14 residues long. With 5 bases removed from V and 0 bases from J, the gap between germline ends came to 10 bases. Germline values: CDR1 LNHNV, CDR2 YYDKDF (reference sequence). The CDR3 spells CATSRGGMNTEAFF. The CDR3, as DNA: TGTGCCACCAGCCGGGGGGGAATGAACACTGAAGCTTTCTTT.

This chain links TRBV2 with TRBJ1-1; D may be TRBD1 (5 bases). The CDR3 loop spans 12 amino acids. Per germline, CDR1 SNHLY and CDR2 FYNNEI. The germline V and J ends were trimmed by 6 bases and 1 base, with 6 bases remaining between them. CDR3 in amino acids: CASRRGNTEAFF. CDR3 nucleotide sequence: TGTGCCAGCAGGAGGGGGAACACTGAAGCTTTCTTT.

This CDR3 is CASSLGGTILYEQYF. CDR3 sequence (DNA): TGTGCCAGCAGCTTAGGGGGCACTATACTCTACGAGCAGTACTTC. The chain uses TRBV7-2 and TRBJ2-7; D might be TRBD1 (5 bases). The CDR3 sequence is 15 residues long. The germline V gene encodes CDR1 SGHTA and CDR2 FQGNSA. The V end lost 1 base, the J end lost 3 bases, and 13 bases lay between the germline ends.

This clone has more than one count but fewer than ten. The chain couples TRBV7-8 to TRBJ2-5, with TRBD2 as a possible D gene (6 bases). Trimming shortened V by 4 bases and J by 4 bases, and 19 bases separated the two germline ends. The CDR3 extends over 16 amino acids. Per the germline V gene, CDR1 is SGHVS and CDR2 is FQNEAQ. The CDR3 DNA reads as TGTGCCAGCAGCTCGCTTGAGGGACTTCCCACAGAGACCCAGTACTTC. It is translated as CASSSLEGLPTETQYF.

The J gene is TRBJ1-1, the V gene TRBV25-1; TRBD1 matches 10 bases. The V gene end was trimmed by 6 bases and the J gene end by 4 bases; junction bases not matched to a gene: 11. Per the germline V gene, CDR1 is MGHDK and CDR2 is SYGVNS. The CDR3 covers 16 residues. CDR3 residues: CASSLGGGQGITEAFF. In nucleotides, the CDR3 is TGTGCCAGCAGCCTTGGTGGGGGACAGGGGATCACTGAAGCTTTCTTT.

V and J are TRBV7-9 and TRBJ1-4; 7 bases fit TRBD1. The germline V gene has CDR1 SEHNR and CDR2 FQNEAQ (reference sequence). The junction had 7 bases not matched to a gene; V was cut back by 4 bases and J by 8 bases. The CDR3 length is 14 residues. The CDR3 spells CASSSDRVWEKLFF. For the CDR3, the DNA is TGTGCCAGCAGCTCCGACAGGGTGTGGGAAAAACTGTTTTTT.

This clone was found a few times. The V gene is TRBV6-1, the J gene TRBJ2-7; TRBD1 agrees at 7 bases. With V trimmed by 4 bases and J by 0 bases, 3 bases remained unmatched. The germline V gene encodes CDR1 MNHNS and CDR2 SASEGT. The CDR3 runs to 14 residues. CDR3 protein: CASSGTGRSYEQYF. CDR3 nucleotide sequence: TGTGCCAGCAGTGGGACAGGTCGCTCCTACGAGCAGTACTTC.

The chain links TRBV30 to TRBJ1-2; the match to TRBD1 covers 10 bases. Germline loops: CDR1 GTSNPN, CDR2 SVGIG (reference sequence). Trimming cost V 2 bases and J 5 bases; bases outside gene matches: 5. The CDR3 is 14 residues long. As DNA, the CDR3 is TGTGCCTGGAGTTTCACGGGACAGGGGTATGGCTACACCTTC. Translated, it gives CAWSFTGQGYGYTF.

The gene calls are TRBV14 and TRBJ1-1; D is ambiguous. This CDR3 has 13 amino acids. V was cut by 1 base and J by 1 base, with 4 bases left in between. CDR1 and CDR2 (germline): SGHDN, FVKESK. This CDR3 reads CASSQGTNTEAFF. CDR3 sequence (DNA): TGTGCCAGCAGCCAAGGGACGAACACTGAAGCTTTCTTT. Full variable domain (rest looked up from reference TRBV14 and TRBJ1-1): EAGVTQFPSHSVIEKGQTVTLRCDPISGHDNLYWYRRVMGKEIKFLLHFVKESKQDESGMPNNRFLAERTGGTYSTLKVQPAELEDSGVYFCASSQGTNTEAFFGQGTRLTVV.

In this sample, this clone turned up once. The V call is TRBV7-9, the J call TRBJ2-7, with 10 bases identical to TRBD1. Germline assignment: CDR1 SEHNR and CDR2 FQNEAQ (reference sequence). This CDR3 is 15 amino acids long. The V gene end was trimmed by 5 bases and the J gene end by 1 base; junction bases not matched to a gene: 5. The CDR3 is CASSTGQGGSYEQYF. The CDR3 nucleotides read TGTGCCAGCAGCACAGGACAGGGGGGATCCTACGAGCAGTACTTC.

This chain uses TRBV11-2 with TRBJ1-1, with D possibly matching TRBD1 (6 bases). There are 15 residues in the CDR3. V was trimmed by 0 bases and J by 4 bases, leaving 12 bases between them. CDR1 SGHAT and CDR2 FQNNGV come from the germline V gene. The CDR3 DNA sequence: TGTGCCAGCAGCTTAGATTGGGGCAGGGGCACTGAAGCTTTCTTT. Translated: CASSLDWGRGTEAFF.

The chain uses TRBV30 and TRBJ1-2; D perhaps matches TRBD1 (5 bases). Germline V gene sequence: CDR1 GTSNPN, CDR2 SVGIG (reference sequence). The V end was cut by 2 bases, the J end by 5 bases, with 15 bases between. The CDR3 totals 14 residues. In nucleotides, the CDR3 is TGTGCCTGGAGTTCTGGCTCGACAGTTTATGGCTACACCTTC. As protein: CAWSSGSTVYGYTF.

This clone was counted a single time. This chain connects TRBV29-1 to TRBJ2-1, with D possibly called TRBD1 or TRBD2 (5 bases each). This CDR3 has 9 amino acids. V lost 6 bases and J lost 15, with 12 bases in between. Germline CDR1 reads SQVTM; CDR2 reads ANQGSEA. The CDR3: CSVGEWRFF. The CDR3, as DNA: TGCAGCGTGGGGGAATGGCGGTTCTTC.

This clone was picked up one time. In nucleotides, the CDR3 is TGTGCCAGCAGCGTCTGGGGGACCGGGGAGCTGTTTTTT. It is translated as CASSVWGTGELFF. The V call is TRBV9, the J call TRBJ2-2; TRBD1 or TRBD2 may be the D gene (5 bases each). The CDR3 contains 13 residues. Germline lookup yields CDR1 SGDLS and CDR2 YYNGEE. V lost 2 bases and J lost 5, with 7 bases in between.

This clone occurred a few times. The chain is built from TRBV29-1 and TRBJ1-2; TRBD1 agrees at 8 bases. Looked up from germline, CDR1 is SQVTM and CDR2 is ANQGSEA. J was trimmed by 6 bases and V by 6 bases; bases with no gene match: 6. The CDR3 length is 12 residues. The CDR3 DNA follows: TGCAGCGTCTCGGACAGGGTGGATGGCTACACCTTC. Protein sequence: CSVSDRVDGYTF.